Each of the 10 T cell receptor beta chains below was sequenced from the same sample in a study of shared clonotypes between healthy human individuals. TCRdb keeps only in-frame clones here, not all; method: immunoSEQ multiplex PCR. The sample shows about 1.1 million clones, around three quarters of them seen only once. Material for sequencing was memory CD4+ T cells from PBMCs. Subset given: CD45RA-negative fraction. These receptors were collected from a man between 18 and 35 years old in good health. Some clones in this sample may be carry-over from other donors' samples.

The J gene is TRBJ2-1, the V gene TRBV28, with 10 bases fitting TRBD2. The V and J ends lost 6 bases and 4 bases, in that order; junction bases with no gene match: 6. The V gene's germline CDR1 is MDHEN and CDR2 SYDVKM. This CDR3 comprises 15 residues. CDR3: CASRTSGKSYNEQFF. The CDR3 nucleotides are TGTGCCAGCAGAACTAGCGGGAAGTCTTACAATGAGCAGTTCTTC.

Comment on this clone: Just one base apart from a much larger clone, this may be a read error. The chain combines TRBV28 with TRBJ2-5; TRBD2 is a possible D gene (5 bases). The J call may be incorrect, as the DNA end agrees better with TRBJ2-7. The CDR3 runs to 16 residues. The germline V gene encodes CDR1 MDHEN and CDR2 SYDVKM. In DNA, the CDR3 is TGTGCCAGCAGTTTAGGGCTAGCCACACTTTCCCACGAGCAGTACTTC. Its translation: CASSLGLATLSHEQYF.

This clone was counted a few times. CDR3 region: CASSLRDPNNEQFF. The CDR3 DNA is TGTGCCAGCAGCCTCCGGGACCCTAACAATGAGCAGTTCTTC. The chain is built from TRBV5-4 and TRBJ2-1, with D possibly being TRBD1 or TRBD2 (5 bases each). The germline V gene encodes CDR1 SGHNT and CDR2 YYREEE (reference sequence). With 4 bases removed from V and 5 bases from J, the gap between germline ends came to 13 bases. The CDR3 has 14 amino acids.

This sequence joins TRBV2 and TRBJ2-2; 8 bases are a match to TRBD1. Germline loops: CDR1 SNHLY, CDR2 FYNNEI. The CDR3 runs to 15 residues. J gave up 4 bases and V 3 bases, and 4 bases lay outside the gene matches. The CDR3, as DNA: TGTGCCAGCAGTGAGGACAGGGCGGTCACCGGGGAGCTGTTTTTT. Translating gives CASSEDRAVTGELFF.

This clone was recorded a few times. The rearrangement uses TRBV19 and TRBJ1-1, with TRBD1 identical over 8 bases. The CDR3 covers 13 residues. Germline V CDR1 and CDR2: LNHDA, SQIVND (reference sequence). Germline trimming cut 6 bases from V and 2 bases from J; bases unmatched to any gene: 2. The CDR3 sequence: CASSDRGNTEAFF. The CDR3 nucleotides are TGTGCCAGTAGCGACAGGGGCAACACTGAAGCTTTCTTT.

This sequence joins TRBV10-3 and TRBJ2-7, with a tentative D call TRBD2 (5 bases). Germline CDR1 and CDR2: ENHRY and SYGVKD. This CDR3 region has 13 residues. V lost 6 bases, J lost 0 bases, and 9 bases lay in between. CDR3 amino acids: CAISREGSYEQYF. In nucleotides, the CDR3 is TGTGCCATCAGCAGAGAGGGCTCCTACGAGCAGTACTTC.

The rearrangement links TRBV7-2 to TRBJ1-5; no firm D call. The CDR3 covers 13 residues. V lost 4 bases to trimming and J lost 5 bases, with 9 bases between them. The V gene's germline CDR1 is SGHTA and CDR2 FQGNSA. The CDR3 sequence: CASSSGRDQPQHF. As DNA, the CDR3 is TGTGCCAGCAGCTCAGGACGGGATCAGCCCCAGCATTTT.

The chain carries TRBV27 and TRBJ2-1, with TRBD1 as a possible D gene (6 bases). The CDR3 is 16 residues long. Germline V CDR1 and CDR2: MNHEY, SMNVEV (reference sequence). The germline V and J ends were trimmed by 3 bases and 4 bases, with 16 bases remaining between them. CDR3 in DNA: TGTGCCAGCAGTTTTAATCACGGGACAACATACAATGAGCAGTTCTTC. It codes for CASSFNHGTTYNEQFF.

About this clone itself: Other DNA sequences in the same sample also yield this CDR3. The chain is built from TRBV6-1 and TRBJ2-7; D is perhaps TRBD1 (6 bases). The CDR3 is 13 residues long. The germline gives CDR1 MNHNS, CDR2 SASEGT. Trimming removed 2 bases from V and 2 bases from J, with 7 bases in between. CDR3 DNA: TGTGCCAGCAGTGAACAGGGGCCCTACGAGCAGTACTTC. Its protein product is CASSEQGPYEQYF.

This chain links TRBV15 with TRBJ2-2; D ambiguous. This CDR3 is 15 amino acids long. V was clipped by 1 base and J by 4 bases, with 10 bases between them. Germline V CDR1 and CDR2: LNHNV, YYDKDF (reference sequence). CDR3 DNA sequence: TGTGCCACCAGCAGAGTAAGGTCGAGCACCGGGGAGCTGTTTTTT. It yields the protein CATSRVRSSTGELFF.